Described below is a single TCR beta chain sequence and its context. The data were taken from a study of blood T cell repertoires in COVID-19. CDR3 length: 15 residues. Losses at the gene ends were 4 bases for V and 0 bases for J; bases not matched to a gene: 4. CDR1 is SGHNT and CDR2 is YENEEA in the germline V gene. Data came from immunoSEQ multiplex PCR; TCRdb stores just in-frame clones and leaves some out. Here the sample spans 90,000 to 110,000 clones, roughly 87% being singletons. The sequenced material came from peripheral blood. The clonotype comes from a man in his forties or fifties with acute or convalescent COVID-19. The chain uses TRBV11-3 and TRBJ1-1; 8 bases map to TRBD1. The CDR3 DNA reads TGTGCCAGCAGCTCAGACAGGGGAGTGAACACTGAAGCTTTCTTT. This codes for CASSSDRGVNTEAFF.